The 8 T cell receptor beta chains below were found in one sample sequenced in a study of blood T cell repertoires in COVID-19. Assay used: immunoSEQ multiplex PCR; TCRdb lists only in-frame clones, some missing. The sample consists of about 180,000 clones, 82% of them appearing once. Material for sequencing was peripheral blood. The origin of the receptors is a woman older than 75 with active or convalescent COVID-19.

This clone turned up a few times. V and J are TRBV7-3 and TRBJ1-1; D gene ambiguous. V lost 5 bases, J lost 0 bases, and 7 bases lay in between. The CDR3 spans 13 residues. Germline-derived CDR1 and CDR2 are SGHTA and FQGTGA. The CDR3: CASSAEMNTEAFF. DNA of the CDR3: TGTGCCAGCAGCGCTGAGATGAACACTGAAGCTTTCTTT.

The chain is built from TRBV5-1 and TRBJ1-2; 9 bases align to TRBD1. V gave up 4 bases and J gave up 4 bases; unmatched junction bases: 5. Germline lookup yields CDR1 SGHRS and CDR2 YFSETQ. This CDR3 has 14 amino acids. Here the CDR3 reads CASSADRGPYGYTF. In DNA, the CDR3 is TGCGCCAGCAGCGCGGACAGGGGCCCCTATGGCTACACCTTC.

The chain employs TRBV10-1 and TRBJ1-4, with D unclear. CDR1 and CDR2 (germline): WNHNN, SYGVQD (reference sequence). The CDR3 is made up of 19 amino acids. The ends were cut back, 8 bases at V and 4 bases at J, with 29 bases in the middle. The CDR3 sequence is CASPRVLLTKGRDNEKLFF. DNA of the CDR3: TGCGCCAGCCCGAGGGTCCTGCTCACGAAAGGGCGGGATAATGAAAAACTGTTTTTT.

V and J are TRBV9 and TRBJ2-7; 11 bases agree with TRBD2. The CDR3 covers 17 residues. V was clipped by 0 bases and J by 9 bases; unmatched bases: 14. The germline V gene has CDR1 SGDLS and CDR2 YYNGEE. Written as DNA, the CDR3 is TGTGCCAGCAGCGTAGCTACAGGGGGACTAGCGGCACCGAGGCAGTACTTC. This encodes CASSVATGGLAAPRQYF.

This clone was picked up one time. V gene TRBV24-1 combines with J gene TRBJ1-5, with 9 bases matching TRBD1. The CDR3 spans 14 residues. Germline V gene lookup returns CDR1 KGHDR and CDR2 SFDVKD. After removal of 9 bases from V and 4 bases from J, the junction contained 6 bases not matched to a gene. Here the CDR3 DNA reads TGTGCCACCTCCGGGACAGGGAGGAATCAGCCCCAGCATTTT. Its protein is CATSGTGRNQPQHF.

The V call is TRBV7-3, the J call TRBJ1-1; D is ambiguous. Germline V gene sequence: CDR1 SGHTA, CDR2 FQGTGA. The CDR3 is 13 residues long. V lost 2 bases and J lost 1, with 5 bases in between. CDR3 in amino acids: CASSLSGNTEAFF. CDR3 coding DNA: TGTGCCAGCAGCTTATCAGGGAACACTGAAGCTTTCTTT.

This rearrangement joins TRBV6-5 to TRBJ1-5; a weak D match, TRBD1 (6 bases). V lost 6 bases, J lost 5 bases, and 8 bases lay in between. The CDR3 extends over 12 amino acids. Germline V lookup: CDR1 MNHEY, CDR2 SVGAGI. CDR3 sequence (DNA): TGTGCCAGCAGGGGGGGGCATCAGCCCCAGCATTTT. This codes for CASRGGHQPQHF.

J is TRBJ2-7 and V is TRBV7-2, with D maybe TRBD2 (6 bases). This CDR3 comprises 14 residues. Germline V gene data show CDR1 as SGHTA and CDR2 as FQGNSA. Trimming removed 5 bases at V and 4 bases at J, with 15 bases between. The CDR3 DNA reads as TGTGCCAGCAGCCTCCGGGACTCGCGTTACGAGCAGTACTTC. It codes for CASSLRDSRYEQYF.